The 3 T cell receptor beta chains given below trace back to one sample, sequenced in a study of blood T cell repertoires in COVID-19. Assay: immunoSEQ multiplex PCR; the TCRdb copy retains only in-frame clones and omits some. The table records 200,000 to 250,000 clones, under 90% of them present only once. The sample taken for sequencing was PBMCs or T cells enriched from blood (not recorded which). Receptors were obtained from a woman in her forties who had been exposed to COVID-19.

The chain recombines TRBV11-3 with TRBJ1-1, with D uncertain. Trimming took off 1 base at V and 4 bases at J, with 10 bases between the two ends. Germline-derived CDR1 and CDR2 are SGHNT and YENEEA. This CDR3 is 14 amino acids long. In nucleotides, the CDR3 is TGTGCCAGCAGCTTAGCGGGGTCTGGCACTGAAGCTTTCTTT. Encoded protein: CASSLAGSGTEAFF.

This rearrangement joins TRBV29-1 to TRBJ2-7, with D tentatively TRBD1 (5 bases). Trimming removed 5 bases from V and 5 bases from J, with 13 bases in between. The CDR3 covers 12 residues. The germline gives CDR1 SQVTM, CDR2 ANQGSEA. For the CDR3, the DNA is TGCAGCGTTCACCTGCAGGGCAACGAGCAGTACTTC. Translation: CSVHLQGNEQYF.

The CDR3, as DNA: TGTGCCAGCAGTTACTGGCAGGGGAGAGCTTTCTTT. Translating it yields CASSYWQGRAFF. The chain employs TRBV6-2 or TRBV6-3 and TRBJ1-1; the D gene is possibly TRBD1 (6 bases). This CDR3 is built from 12 residues. The germline CDR1 and CDR2 sequences are MNHEY and SVGEGT. V was clipped by 1 base and J by 10 bases, with 10 bases between them.